These 23 T cell receptor beta chains came from one sample sequenced in a study of cytomegalovirus exposure and HLA in healthy donors. 13 Jbeta primers and 60 Vbeta primers were used for the PCR. Method: immunoSEQ multiplex PCR; TCRdb's copy keeps in-frame clones and lacks some. The sample holds about 190,000 clones, over 60% seen once. Sequencing used PBMCs. The receptors were gathered from a woman in her 30s in good health and CMV-seropositive.

This clone was seen only a few times. The chain carries TRBV7-2 and TRBJ2-5; 7 bases line up with TRBD1. V shed 2 bases, J shed 2 bases, and the junction held 2 bases outside the gene matches. In germline, CDR1 is SGHTA, CDR2 FQGNSA. The CDR3 has 14 amino acids. The CDR3 DNA follows: TGTGCCAGCAGCTTAAACAGGGGACAAGAGACCCAGTACTTC. Its protein product is CASSLNRGQETQYF.

This clone has a handful of counts. V gene TRBV25-1 combines with J gene TRBJ1-2; D gene uncertain. This CDR3 spans 11 amino acids. V lost 0 bases, J lost 9 bases, and 5 bases lay in between. Germline lookup yields CDR1 MGHDK and CDR2 SYGVNS. As DNA, the CDR3 is TGTGCCAGCAGTGAATACGGGAGCTACACCTTC. It codes for CASSEYGSYTF.

Written as DNA, the CDR3 is TGTGCCAGCAGACTTGAAAGGAACACTGAAGCTTTCTTT. Amino acids: CASRLERNTEAFF. The rearrangement links TRBV11-2 to TRBJ1-1; unclear D gene. CDR3 length: 13 residues. The germline CDR1 and CDR2 sequences are SGHAT and FQNNGV. Trimming stripped 6 bases from V and 1 base from J, with 9 bases between.

Only a few counts were recorded for this clone. The genes are TRBV11-2 and TRBJ2-1; D is undetermined. This CDR3 is 15 amino acids long. With 3 bases removed from V and 6 bases from J, the gap between germline ends came to 15 bases. Germline assignment: CDR1 SGHAT and CDR2 FQNNGV. The CDR3 sequence: CASSFQVLVSNEQFF. In DNA, the CDR3 is TGTGCCAGCAGCTTCCAGGTCCTCGTAAGCAATGAGCAGTTCTTC.

This clone has only a few counts. The chain carries TRBV19 and TRBJ1-2; TRBD1 matches at 11 bases. The CDR3 totals 16 residues. With V trimmed by 1 base and J by 6 bases, 7 bases remained unmatched. Looked up from germline, CDR1 is LNHDA and CDR2 is SQIVND (reference sequence). In nucleotides, the CDR3 is TGTGCCAGTAGTATAGGTTACGGACAGGGGGCGGATGGCTACACCTTC. Translation: CASSIGYGQGADGYTF.

V gene TRBV6-4 combines with J gene TRBJ1-1; 7 nucleotides agree with TRBD1. CDR1 and CDR2 from the germline V gene are MRHNA and SNTAGT. The V segment lost 0 bases and the J segment 7 bases; nucleotides outside the gene matches: 5. The CDR3 is 14 residues long. CDR3 protein: CASSDSNRQGEAFF. The CDR3 DNA is TGTGCCAGCAGTGACTCGAACAGACAGGGTGAAGCTTTCTTT.

This clone has more than one count but fewer than ten. V gene TRBV5-1 combines with J gene TRBJ1-2, with 9 positions matching TRBD1. The trim removed 6 bases at V and 8 bases at J, leaving 11 bases unmatched. CDR3 length equals 14 residues. Germline values: CDR1 SGHRS, CDR2 YFSETQ. This CDR3 reads CASTSPGQGQGYTF. For the CDR3, the DNA is TGCGCCAGCACTTCCCCGGGACAGGGACAAGGCTACACCTTC.

Written as DNA, the CDR3 is TGTGCCAGCAGCCGGCAACAGGGTTTTTTCGATGGCTACACCTTC. Its translation is CASSRQQGFFDGYTF. This chain links TRBV14 with TRBJ1-2, with D possibly being TRBD1 (6 bases). Germline assignment: CDR1 SGHDN and CDR2 FVKESK. The CDR3 sequence is 15 residues long. Trimming took 4 bases from V and 6 from J, leaving 18 bases between them.

The rearrangement links TRBV18 to TRBJ2-7, with 7 bases fitting TRBD2. The germline CDR1 and CDR2 sequences are KGHSH and LQKENI. J was trimmed by 6 bases and V by 5 bases; bases with no gene match: 13. This CDR3 is built from 15 residues. In DNA, the CDR3 is TGTGCCAGCTCAACTGGGGGGGGTCTAGCTCTCGAGCAGTACTTC. Amino acid sequence: CASSTGGGLALEQYF.

The CDR3 bases are TGTGCCAGCAGCCGCCGGGGGGCGTGGGAAACTAATGAAAAACTGTTTTTT. This translates into CASSRRGAWETNEKLFF. The rearrangement uses TRBV7-2 and TRBJ1-4, with a weak D call TRBD1 (6 bases). Trimming took off 5 bases at V and 1 base at J, with 17 bases between the two ends. The CDR3 has 17 amino acids. Germline CDR1 and CDR2: SGHTA and FQGNSA.

The rearrangement links TRBV25-1 to TRBJ2-7; 7 positions match TRBD1. The CDR3 consists of 15 residues. Trimming at V came to 3 bases and at J to 3 bases, leaving 8 bases not matched to a gene. Germline CDR1 is MGHDK and CDR2 is SYGVNS. The chain's CDR3 is CASSDSGQAHYEQYF. CDR3 bases: TGTGCCAGCAGTGATTCAGGACAGGCCCACTACGAGCAGTACTTC.

The rearrangement joins TRBV29-1 to TRBJ2-1, with TRBD2 identical over 8 bases. With V trimmed by 6 bases and J by 3 bases, 7 bases remained unmatched. This CDR3 has 14 amino acids. Germline V gives CDR1 SQVTM, CDR2 ANQGSEA. The CDR3 nucleotides are TGCAGCGTGGTACTAGCGGCTCACTACAATGAGCAGTTCTTC. Its translation is CSVVLAAHYNEQFF.

DNA of the CDR3: TGTGCCAGCTCACCTCAAAACAGGGAGGGCTACACCTTC. Protein: CASSPQNREGYTF. The chain joins TRBV18 to TRBJ1-2, with D possibly being TRBD1 (6 bases). Germline loops: CDR1 KGHSH, CDR2 LQKENI. With 3 bases removed from V and 8 bases from J, the gap between germline ends came to 13 bases. The CDR3 spans 13 residues.

The chain carries TRBV5-1 and TRBJ2-7; TRBD2 matches 12 bases. The CDR3 loop spans 16 amino acids. Germline loops: CDR1 SGHRS, CDR2 YFSETQ. J gave up 0 bases and V 4 bases, and 5 bases lay outside the gene matches. The CDR3 spells CASSQTSGSHSYEQYF. DNA of the CDR3: TGCGCCAGCAGCCAGACTAGCGGGAGCCACTCCTACGAGCAGTACTTC.

The CDR3, as DNA: TGTGCCAGCAGTTACAGGAGCTCCTACGAGCAGTACTTC. This encodes CASSYRSSYEQYF. This sequence joins TRBV7-9 and TRBJ2-7; D is perhaps TRBD1 (5 bases). This CDR3 has 13 residues. Germline assignment: CDR1 SEHNR and CDR2 FQNEAQ (reference sequence). Trimming pared 6 bases from V and 0 bases from J, leaving 9 bases between.

This clone was observed a few times. The CDR3 sequence is CASTQGGGGTYEQYF. The CDR3 coding sequence is TGTGCCAGCACCCAGGGCGGGGGTGGGACCTACGAGCAGTACTTC. The gene calls are TRBV6-6 and TRBJ2-5; TRBD2 matches at 7 bases. Judging by the DNA end, TRBJ2-7 fits better; the J call may be wrong. The CDR3 contains 15 residues. The germline CDR1 and CDR2 sequences are MNHNY and SVGAGI (reference sequence).

This sequence joins TRBV9 and TRBJ2-2; TRBD1 agrees at 9 bases. V gave up 3 bases and J gave up 1 base; unmatched junction bases: 7. CDR1 and CDR2 (germline): SGDLS, YYNGEE. This CDR3 is 17 amino acids long. The CDR3 DNA reads TGTGCCAGCAGCGCGGGAGACAGGGGGGTGAACACCGGGGAGCTGTTTTTT. Protein product: CASSAGDRGVNTGELFF.

This sequence joins TRBV5-4 and TRBJ1-2, with 8 bases fitting TRBD1. The CDR3 totals 15 residues. Losses at the gene ends were 3 bases for V and 3 bases for J; bases not matched to a gene: 7. Germline V gene data show CDR1 as SGHNT and CDR2 as YYREEE (reference sequence). The CDR3 sequence is CASSSPGQGDYGYTF. CDR3 nucleotides: TGTGCCAGCAGCTCCCCCGGACAGGGCGACTATGGCTACACCTTC.

This rearrangement joins TRBV4-2 to TRBJ2-5, with a weak D call TRBD2 (6 bases). In germline, CDR1 is LGHNA, CDR2 YNFKEQ. This CDR3 is 13 amino acids long. Trimming stripped 4 bases from V and 3 bases from J, with 9 bases between. The CDR3 reads CASSRPGEETQYF. CDR3 sequence (DNA): TGTGCCAGCAGCCGCCCGGGGGAAGAGACCCAGTACTTC.

J is TRBJ2-1 and V is TRBV7-7; 12 bases match TRBD2. V lost 5 bases to trimming and J lost 9 bases; unmatched junction nucleotides: 8. This CDR3 region has 15 residues. Germline CDR1 SSHAT, CDR2 FNYEAQ (reference sequence). CDR3 sequence (DNA): TGTGCCAGCAGCCCTTGGACTAGCGGGATTGGTGAGCAGTTCTTC. Translated: CASSPWTSGIGEQFF. The variable domain in full, completed from reference TRBV7-7 and TRBJ2-1, reads GAGVSQSPRYKVTKRGQDVTLRCDPISSHATLYWYQQALGQGPEFLTYFNYEAQPDKSGLPSDRFSAERPEGSISTLTIQRTEQRDSAMYRCASSPWTSGIGEQFFGPGTRLTVL.

The genes are TRBV28 and TRBJ1-2; 9 bases agree with TRBD1. Losses at the gene ends were 6 bases for V and 2 bases for J; bases not matched to a gene: 4. In germline, CDR1 is MDHEN, CDR2 SYDVKM. The CDR3 runs 14 residues. The CDR3 loop is CASSQGQGNYGYTF. The CDR3 DNA sequence: TGTGCCAGCAGCCAGGGACAGGGCAACTATGGCTACACCTTC.

The chain recombines TRBV19 with TRBJ1-5; 7 nucleotides align to TRBD1. The CDR3 covers 14 residues. Germline trimming cut 6 bases from V and 6 bases from J; bases unmatched to any gene: 8. Germline CDR1 LNHDA, CDR2 SQIVND (reference sequence). CDR3 residues: CASSLEGASQPQHF. In DNA, the CDR3 is TGTGCCAGTAGCTTGGAGGGGGCTAGTCAGCCCCAGCATTTT. Combining the CDR3 with reference TRBV19 and TRBJ1-5 gives the whole variable domain DGGITQSPKYLFRKEGQNVTLSCEQNLNHDAMYWYRQDPGQGLRLIYYSQIVNDFQKGDIAEGYSVSREKKESFPLTVTSAQKNPTAFYLCASSLEGASQPQHFGDGTRLSIL.

The rearrangement joins TRBV27 to TRBJ2-4; weak D call: TRBD2 (5 bases). Germline V gives CDR1 MNHEY, CDR2 SMNVEV (reference sequence). The germline V and J ends were trimmed by 2 bases and 3 bases, with 5 bases remaining between them. This CDR3 comprises 13 residues. CDR3 residues: CASSLAGKNIQYF. The CDR3, as DNA: TGTGCCAGCAGTTTAGCGGGCAAAAACATTCAGTACTTC.